The following is a T cell receptor beta chain sequence with its context. Its antigen is currently unknown. The data are from a study of T cell responses to AZD1222 COVID-19 vaccine. Study results and caveats: Spike-wide coverage was observed for vaccine-associated CD4 TCRs, with dominant responses at 160-218 and 743-854. No day 14 peak samples; only post-peak repertoires were characterized. Nearly half of spike-specific TCRs reportedly target unmutated variant regions. Vaccination with two AZD1222 doses was followed by a rise in Spike-specific TCR breadth and depth.

Assay used: immunoSEQ multiplex PCR; TCRdb lists only in-frame clones, some missing. Among 130,000 to 150,000 clones listed, roughly nine tenths were seen once. Trimming stripped 1 base from V and 3 bases from J, with 12 bases between. From germline, CDR1 is SGHRS and CDR2 YFSETQ. The CDR3 length is 15 residues. The specimen was peripheral blood, collected 28 days after the second AZD1222 dose. V and J are TRBV5-1 and TRBJ2-3; D tentatively reads TRBD1 or TRBD2 (5 bases each). The receptor was derived from an adult who received the AZD1222 COVID-19 vaccine. In DNA, the CDR3 is TGCGCCAGCAGCTTGAGAGGGGTGGGGACAGATACGCAGTATTTT. Translating it yields CASSLRGVGTDTQYF.